This T cell receptor (beta chain) came from a study of Tregs in tolerant kidney transplant recipients. Study summary: Mixed chimerism was transient after nonmyeloablative marrow transplants from related graft donors. Overall study results and limits: For some patients, primers changed over time, blocking nucleotide-level comparison.

A remark on this clone: Its target is not known.

This CDR3 has 15 amino acids. The method was immunoSEQ multiplex PCR; TCRdb's version includes in-frame clones alone and lacks a portion of them. The data hold some 74,000 clones, with more than 85% observed a single time. The material was Tregs from blood, obtained before the transplant. The receptor was isolated from a human donor who received a combined kidney and bone marrow transplant. The chain has TRBV21-1 and TRBJ2-1; the D call TRBD1 from the table was never checked on the DNA. TRBV21-1 is flagged as a pseudogene. The CDR3 loop is CASSKGRTADNEQFF. The CDR3 nucleotides read TGTGCCAGCAGCAAAGGCAGGACAGCAGACAATGAGCAGTTCTTC.